This passage covers 17 T cell receptor beta chains from one sample sequenced in a study of CD8 T cells in ankylosing spondylitis. TCRdb used MiXCR to reprocess the 5' RACE reads, holding one entry per CDR3 protein. The sample contains 300,000 to 350,000 distinct CDR3 sequences, more than 20% of which appear only once. Sample: blood, either unsorted or a sorted T cell fraction (not recorded which). The receptors here all came from a female donor with ankylosing spondylitis or in good health (not recorded which).

The chain uses TRBV11-3 and TRBJ2-2; D unclear. CDR1 SGHNT and CDR2 YENEEA come from the germline V gene. This CDR3 is built from 12 residues. Deletions cut 3 bases from V and 5 bases from J, with 4 bases between. The CDR3 loop reads CASSLETGELFF. The CDR3 DNA reads as TGTGCCAGCAGCTTGGAGACCGGGGAGCTGTTTTTT.

Only a few counts were recorded for this clonotype. The chain links TRBV5-1 to TRBJ2-7, with 9 bases lining up with TRBD2. Trimming removed 5 bases from V and 3 bases from J; junction bases left unmatched: 6. Germline assignment: CDR1 SGHRS and CDR2 YFSETQ. The CDR3 length is 14 residues. This CDR3 is CASSTTSGNYEQYF. The CDR3 nucleotides are TGCGCCAGCAGTACGACTAGCGGAAACTACGAGCAGTACTTC.

The chain joins TRBV12-3 or TRBV12-4 to TRBJ1-6; D may be TRBD1 (5 bases). The CDR3 has 15 amino acids. Between the trimmed V and J ends, which lost 9 bases and 0 bases, there was a span of 12 bases. The CDR3 DNA sequence: TGTGCCAGTAAGGGACTTAGCTCCTATAATTCACCCCTCCACTTT. It codes for CASKGLSSYNSPLHF.

This clonotype was observed a handful of times. The chain joins TRBV6-5 to TRBJ2-1, with 16 positions matching TRBD2. Germline V CDR1 and CDR2: MNHEY, SVGAGI. This CDR3 contains 17 residues. V lost 4 bases and J lost 7; bases outside the gene matches: 7. DNA for the CDR3: TGTGCCAGCAGTTCGGGGACGGGACTAGCGGGAGGGAATGAGCAGTTCTTC. The encoded protein is CASSSGTGLAGGNEQFF.

The chain carries TRBV29-1 and TRBJ1-2; TRBD1 agrees at 7 bases. Germline-derived CDR1 and CDR2 are SQVTM and ANQGSEA. V lost 6 bases, J lost 7 bases, and 8 bases stayed unmatched. The CDR3 loop spans 12 amino acids. Written as DNA, the CDR3 is TGCAGCGTAGTCAGACAGGGCGGTGGCTACACCTTC. This sequence encodes CSVVRQGGGYTF.

This clonotype appeared a few times. The genes are TRBV14 and TRBJ2-1; 10 positions match TRBD2. The CDR3 spans 16 residues. Germline values: CDR1 SGHDN, CDR2 FVKESK. V dropped 5 bases and J dropped 8; count of bases not matched to a gene: 12. As DNA, the CDR3 is TGTGCCAGCAGCAGAACTTCACCTAGCGGGAGAGATGAGCAGTTCTTC. It translates to CASSRTSPSGRDEQFF.

The chain employs TRBV20-1 and TRBJ2-1, with TRBD1 matching over 11 bases. Germline lookup yields CDR1 DFQATT and CDR2 SNEGSKA (reference sequence). Losses at the gene ends were 3 bases for V and 7 bases for J; bases not matched to a gene: 5. The CDR3 totals 14 residues. CDR3 amino acids: CSARDRGQLNEQFF. As DNA, the CDR3 is TGCAGTGCTAGGGACAGGGGGCAGCTGAATGAGCAGTTCTTC.

This chain links TRBV30 with TRBJ2-5; TRBD2 agrees at 7 bases. The V gene's germline CDR1 is GTSNPN and CDR2 SVGIG (reference sequence). V lost 5 bases to trimming and J lost 5 bases; unmatched junction nucleotides: 5. This CDR3 has 12 amino acids. The CDR3 DNA reads as TGTGCCTGGGGGAGGGTGGGGGAGACCCAGTACTTC. Its protein product is CAWGRVGETQYF.

This clonotype was counted only a few times. V gene TRBV6-2 or TRBV6-3 combines with J gene TRBJ2-1; 8 nucleotides line up with TRBD1. The CDR3 contains 16 residues. Per the germline V gene, CDR1 is MNHEY and CDR2 is SVGEGT. J lost 7 bases, V lost 0 bases, and 8 bases had no gene match. CDR3: CASSYSRRTGQNEQFF. Written as DNA, the CDR3 is TGTGCCAGCAGTTACTCGAGACGGACAGGGCAGAATGAGCAGTTCTTC.

The chain combines TRBV6-5 with TRBJ2-3; D remains ambiguous. The V end lost 8 bases, the J end lost 4 bases, and 10 bases lay between the germline ends. Germline V gives CDR1 MNHEY, CDR2 SVGAGI. This CDR3 spans 12 amino acids. This CDR3 is CASLRPPDTQYF. In DNA form, the CDR3 reads TGTGCCAGCTTGCGGCCTCCAGATACGCAGTATTTT.

This clonotype was counted between two and nine times. The V call is TRBV12-3 or TRBV12-4, the J call TRBJ1-5; the match to TRBD1 covers 8 bases. The junction had 7 bases not matched to a gene; V was cut back by 6 bases and J by 6 bases. The length of the CDR3 is 14 residues. The CDR3 here is CASSFTGGGQPQHF. In DNA, the CDR3 is TGTGCCAGCAGCTTTACAGGGGGTGGTCAGCCCCAGCATTTT.

CDR3 bases: TGCAGTGCTAGTCGCGAGGGGGCTAACACTGAAGCTTTCTTT. Encoded protein: CSASREGANTEAFF. The rearrangement links TRBV20-1 to TRBJ1-1; 7 positions match TRBD1. From germline, CDR1 is DFQATT and CDR2 SNEGSKA (reference sequence). The CDR3 has 14 residues. J was trimmed by 2 bases and V by 3 bases; bases with no gene match: 6.

Here the CDR3 reads CASTADPAYEQYF. CDR3 DNA: TGTGCCAGCACAGCGGACCCGGCCTACGAGCAGTACTTC. The chain is built from TRBV12-3 or TRBV12-4 and TRBJ2-7; D is possibly TRBD2 (5 bases). V lost 7 bases and J 2 bases, leaving 12 bases between the germline ends. The CDR3 has 13 amino acids.

This clonotype was found a few times. The chain joins TRBV30 to TRBJ1-4; TRBD1 is a possible D gene (5 bases). There are 13 residues in the CDR3. The germline V and J ends were trimmed by 5 bases and 1 base, with 8 bases remaining between them. Germline V gene lookup returns CDR1 GTSNPN and CDR2 SVGIG (reference sequence). The CDR3 reads CAWAGGTNEKLFF. The DNA of the CDR3 is TGTGCCTGGGCCGGGGGAACTAATGAAAAACTGTTTTTT.

This clonotype was recorded once. One end of the junction does not line up with germline, which may come from a read error. The genes are TRBV3-1 and TRBJ2-1; D gene unclear. The germline gives CDR1 LGHDT, CDR2 YNNKEL (reference sequence). CDR3 length equals 15 residues. CDR3 sequence reads: CASSPATISSNEQFF. CDR3 DNA sequence: TGTGCCAGCAGCCCAGCTACCATCTCCTCCAATGAGCAGTTCTTC.

The gene calls are TRBV9 and TRBJ2-6; TRBD1 might be the D (6 bases). The CDR3 runs 16 residues. Trimming shortened V by 6 bases and J by 0 bases, and 13 bases separated the two germline ends. Germline V CDR1 and CDR2: SGDLS, YYNGEE. The CDR3 nucleotides are TGTGCCAGCACCCGGACAGTTTACTCTGGGGCCAACGTCCTGACTTTC. This codes for CASTRTVYSGANVLTF.

This clonotype was seen more than once but under ten times. V and J are TRBV25-1 and TRBJ1-2, with D unclear. With 1 base removed from V and 6 bases from J, the gap between germline ends came to 12 bases. The CDR3 length is 14 residues. Per the germline V gene, CDR1 is MGHDK and CDR2 is SYGVNS. CDR3 amino acids: CASSELVGRNGYTF. As DNA, the CDR3 is TGTGCCAGCAGTGAATTAGTGGGGAGGAATGGCTACACCTTC.